The source of this TCR beta chain is a study of shared clonotypes between healthy human individuals. Over several immunoSEQ plates, each subset's genomic DNA was distributed in even portions. TCRdb keeps only in-frame clones here, not all; method: immunoSEQ multiplex PCR. Of 2 million to 2.5 million clones listed, just over 90% were seen once; the top ten hold about 0.37%. Everyone who donated was a Caucasian adult who lived in Nashville, Tennessee. With 6 bases clipped from V and 2 bases from J, the junction kept 7 bases outside the gene matches. This CDR3 is built from 14 residues. Looked up from germline, CDR1 is MDHEN and CDR2 is SYDVKM.

Source material: naive CD4+ T cells from PBMCs. Regarding subset: CD45RA+ positively selected. The receptor's source is a young man in good health. Some clones in this sample may be carry-over from other donors' samples. The rearrangement uses TRBV28 and TRBJ2-7, with 7 bases identical to TRBD2. The CDR3 is CASRWSSGPYEQYF. In nucleotides, the CDR3 is TGTGCCAGCAGATGGAGTAGCGGGCCCTACGAGCAGTACTTC.